This is a list of T cell receptor beta chains from one sample in a study of blood T cell repertoires in COVID-19. Sequencing was performed with immunoSEQ multiplex PCR; in TCRdb, only in-frame clones are kept and a portion is missing. This table holds 150,000 or so clones, approximately 87% found once. The sample taken for sequencing was PBMCs or T cells enriched from blood (not recorded which). Source of these receptors: a woman aged 25 to 45 with acute COVID-19. CDR3s include the opening cysteine and the closing phenylalanine or tryptophan. The D gene is left open where the match is weak. Expanded clones are given a class, and other clones once, few, many or no size at all.

d_gene: TRBD1
v_gene: TRBV7-9
abundance: .
len: 14
j_gene: TRBJ1-2
CDR3aa: CASSLTGVDYGYTF
CDR3nt: TGTGCCAGCAGCTTAACAGGGGTAGACTATGGCTACACCTTC

d_gene: .
v_gene: TRBV3-1/TRBV3-2
abundance: .
len: 15
j_gene: TRBJ1-5
CDR3aa: CASSSGVLSNQPQHF
CDR3nt: TGTGCCAGCAGCTCAGGGGTTCTTTCCAATCAGCCCCAGCATTTT

d_gene: .
v_gene: TRBV10-3
abundance: once
len: 12
j_gene: TRBJ1-2
CDR3aa: CAISSTVYGYTF
CDR3nt: TGTGCCATCAGTTCGACAGTTTATGGCTACACCTTC

d_gene: .
v_gene: TRBV30
abundance: once
len: 12
j_gene: TRBJ1-1
CDR3aa: CAWGGEGTEAFF
CDR3nt: TGTGCCTGGGGGGGGGAGGGAACTGAAGCTTTCTTT

d_gene: .
v_gene: TRBV7-7
abundance: .
len: 15
j_gene: TRBJ2-3
CDR3aa: CASSFRVSGRDTQYF
CDR3nt: TGTGCTAGCAGCTTTAGAGTCAGTGGGCGAGATACGCAGTATTTT

d_gene: TRBD1
v_gene: TRBV27
abundance: .
len: 16
j_gene: TRBJ1-1
CDR3aa: CASSLFPGTGRAEAFF
CDR3nt: TGTGCCAGCAGTTTATTCCCTGGGACAGGGCGCGCTGAAGCTTTCTTT

d_gene: .
v_gene: TRBV7-8
abundance: .
len: 13
j_gene: TRBJ2-1
CDR3aa: CASSHREYNEQFF
CDR3nt: TGTGCCAGCAGCCACCGGGAATACAATGAGCAGTTCTTC

d_gene: .
v_gene: TRBV19
abundance: .
len: 15
j_gene: TRBJ1-5
CDR3aa: CASSVFQGGNQPQHF
CDR3nt: TGTGCCAGTAGTGTCTTCCAGGGAGGGAATCAGCCCCAGCATTTT

d_gene: .
v_gene: TRBV27
abundance: .
len: 15
j_gene: TRBJ1-6
CDR3aa: CASSFGGARNSPLHF
CDR3nt: TGTGCCAGCAGTTTCGGGGGGGCTCGTAATTCACCCCTCCACTTT

d_gene: .
v_gene: TRBV6-2/TRBV6-3
abundance: .
len: 13
j_gene: TRBJ1-5
CDR3aa: CASSYAGPRPQHF
CDR3nt: TGTGCCAGCAGTTACGCGGGCCCGCGGCCCCAGCATTTT

d_gene: TRBD2
v_gene: TRBV4-1
abundance: .
len: 16
j_gene: TRBJ2-3
CDR3aa: CASSQSRREWGDTQYF
CDR3nt: TGCGCCAGCAGCCAGTCCAGGCGGGAGTGGGGAGATACGCAGTATTTT

d_gene: TRBD2
v_gene: TRBV9
abundance: .
len: 18
j_gene: TRBJ2-2
CDR3aa: CASSGRTSGRGPTGELFF
CDR3nt: TGTGCCAGCAGCGGTCGGACTAGCGGGAGGGGGCCCACCGGGGAGCTGTTTTTT

d_gene: .
v_gene: TRBV13
abundance: .
len: 14
j_gene: TRBJ2-3
CDR3aa: CASSLVSGTDTQYF
CDR3nt: TGTGCCAGCAGCTTAGTTTCTGGCACAGATACGCAGTATTTT

d_gene: TRBD2
v_gene: TRBV7-3
abundance: .
len: 13
j_gene: TRBJ2-7
CDR3aa: CASSLRGGTEQYF
CDR3nt: TGTGCCAGCAGCTTAAGGGGGGGTACCGAGCAGTACTTC

d_gene: .
v_gene: TRBV2
abundance: once
len: 12
j_gene: TRBJ2-1
CDR3aa: CAKQDDHNEQFF
CDR3nt: TGTGCCAAACAGGATGATCACAATGAGCAGTTCTTC

d_gene: TRBD1
v_gene: TRBV27
abundance: .
len: 16
j_gene: TRBJ2-2
CDR3aa: CASSTRTGGNTGELFF
CDR3nt: TGTGCCAGCAGTACCCGGACAGGGGGCAACACCGGGGAGCTGTTTTTT

d_gene: TRBD1
v_gene: TRBV6-1
abundance: .
len: 18
j_gene: TRBJ1-2
CDR3aa: CASSEWRTGLVINYGYTF
CDR3nt: TGTGCCAGCAGTGAATGGAGGACAGGGTTAGTTATTAACTATGGCTACACCTTC

d_gene: .
v_gene: TRBV21-1
abundance: .
len: 18
j_gene: TRBJ1-6
CDR3aa: CASSTRTGLRSYNSPLHF
CDR3nt: TGTGCCAGCAGCACCCGGACGGGACTAAGGTCCTATAATTCACCCCTCCACTTT

d_gene: .
v_gene: TRBV11-2
abundance: few
len: 17
j_gene: TRBJ2-7
CDR3aa: CASSLDRDLAVSYEQYF
CDR3nt: TGTGCCAGCAGCTTAGACCGCGACCTCGCGGTCTCCTACGAGCAGTACTTC

d_gene: .
v_gene: TRBV27
abundance: .
len: 15
j_gene: TRBJ2-7
CDR3aa: CASSHQGLQGYEQYF
CDR3nt: TGTGCCAGCAGTCACCAGGGACTACAGGGCTACGAGCAGTACTTC

d_gene: TRBD2
v_gene: TRBV28
abundance: once
len: 15
j_gene: TRBJ2-1
CDR3aa: CASGTSGIYGNEQFF
CDR3nt: TGTGCCAGTGGGACTAGCGGGATATACGGCAATGAGCAGTTCTTC

d_gene: .
v_gene: TRBV6-5
abundance: .
len: 15
j_gene: TRBJ1-3
CDR3aa: CASTVGRYSGNTIYF
CDR3nt: TGTGCCAGCACCGTGGGGCGGTACTCTGGAAACACCATATATTTT

d_gene: .
v_gene: TRBV9
abundance: .
len: 14
j_gene: TRBJ1-4
CDR3aa: CASSVGGGDEKLFF
CDR3nt: TGTGCCAGCAGCGTGGGGGGAGGAGATGAAAAACTGTTTTTT

d_gene: .
v_gene: TRBV30
abundance: .
len: 13
j_gene: TRBJ2-5
CDR3aa: CAWSVLTQETQYF
CDR3nt: TGTGCCTGGAGTGTACTCACCCAAGAGACCCAGTACTTC

d_gene: TRBD2
v_gene: TRBV4-3
abundance: .
len: 15
j_gene: TRBJ2-3
CDR3aa: CASSPQGTSEDTQYF
CDR3nt: TGCGCCAGCAGCCCGCAAGGGACTAGCGAGGATACGCAGTATTTT

d_gene: TRBD1
v_gene: TRBV5-4
abundance: .
len: 16
j_gene: TRBJ2-3
CDR3aa: CASSLAGTGPQNTQYF
CDR3nt: TGTGCCAGCAGCTTGGCCGGGACAGGTCCCCAGAATACGCAGTATTTT

d_gene: TRBD2
v_gene: TRBV27
abundance: .
len: 18
j_gene: TRBJ2-7
CDR3aa: CASSLWPGVSGRAGEQYF
CDR3nt: TGTGCCAGCAGTTTATGGCCCGGGGTGAGCGGGAGGGCAGGCGAGCAGTACTTC